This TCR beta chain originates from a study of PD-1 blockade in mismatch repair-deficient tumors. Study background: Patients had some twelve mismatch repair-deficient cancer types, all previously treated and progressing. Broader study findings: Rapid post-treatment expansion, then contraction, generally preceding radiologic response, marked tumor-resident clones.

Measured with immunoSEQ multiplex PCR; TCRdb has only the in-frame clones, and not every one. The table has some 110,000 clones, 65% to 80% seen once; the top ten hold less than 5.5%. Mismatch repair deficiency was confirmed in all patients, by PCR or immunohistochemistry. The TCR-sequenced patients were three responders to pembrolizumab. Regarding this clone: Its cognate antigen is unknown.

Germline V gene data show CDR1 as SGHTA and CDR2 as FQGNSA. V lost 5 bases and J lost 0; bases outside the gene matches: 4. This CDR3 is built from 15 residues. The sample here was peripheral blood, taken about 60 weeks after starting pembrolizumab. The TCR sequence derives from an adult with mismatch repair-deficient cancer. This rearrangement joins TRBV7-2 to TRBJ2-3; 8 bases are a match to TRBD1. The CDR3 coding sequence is TGTGCCAGCAGCACGACAGGGGTTAGCACAGATACGCAGTATTTT. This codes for CASSTTGVSTDTQYF.